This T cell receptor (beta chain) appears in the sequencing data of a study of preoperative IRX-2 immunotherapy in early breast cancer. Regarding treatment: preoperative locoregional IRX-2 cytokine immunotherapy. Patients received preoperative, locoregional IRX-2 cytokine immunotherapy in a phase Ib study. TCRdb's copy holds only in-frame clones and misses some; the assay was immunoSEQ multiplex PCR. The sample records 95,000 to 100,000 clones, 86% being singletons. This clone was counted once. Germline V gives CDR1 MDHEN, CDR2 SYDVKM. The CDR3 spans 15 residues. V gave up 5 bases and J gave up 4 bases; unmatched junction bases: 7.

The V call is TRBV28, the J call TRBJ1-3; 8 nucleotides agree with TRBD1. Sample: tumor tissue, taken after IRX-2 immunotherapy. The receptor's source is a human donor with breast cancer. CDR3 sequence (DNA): TGTGCCAGCAGTCCGCCCCAGGGGGCCGGAAACACCATATATTTT. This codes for CASSPPQGAGNTIYF.